A single sample gave rise to the 5 T cell receptor beta chains below, sequenced in a study of blood T cell repertoires in COVID-19 (dated by TCRdb to about 2020). The library came from the immunoSEQ multiplex PCR assay. What TCRdb holds here is the immuneACCESS table cut down to in-frame rearrangements. Part of the clones is not present; checked against another copy, under half of the missing clones reflect an unresolved V gene, and the others are unexplained. Recorded for this sample are a few hundred thousand clones; 70% to 90% of them occurred a single time. Of the sample, around 13% is held by the ten largest clones. The sequencing sample was made of peripheral blood. These receptors came from a woman aged 45-59 years with COVID-19, enrolled during active disease.

The chain has TRBV7-3 and TRBJ2-2, with 9 positions matching TRBD2. V was pared by 0 bases and J by 4 bases, with 6 bases of the junction left unmatched. Germline V gives CDR1 SGHTA, CDR2 FQGTGA. This CDR3 region has 17 residues. CDR3 protein: CASSLTRTSATTGELFF. The CDR3 DNA sequence: TGTGCCAGCAGCTTAACACGGACTAGCGCAACCACCGGGGAGCTGTTTTTT.

This chain links TRBV6-5 with TRBJ2-7; D is perhaps TRBD1 (5 bases). The CDR3 totals 15 residues. Germline CDR1 reads MNHEY; CDR2 reads SVGAGI. Trimming removed 7 bases from V and 7 bases from J, with 23 bases in between. CDR3 DNA: TGTGCCAGCACCAAAGCGACAGTCCTCGGTGGGGAGCAGTACTTC. Encoded protein: CASTKATVLGGEQYF.

V gene TRBV6-6 combines with J gene TRBJ1-3; no clear D. V lost 6 bases, J lost 0 bases, and 9 bases lay in between. The CDR3 spans 14 residues. Germline V lookup: CDR1 MNHNY, CDR2 SVGAGI (reference sequence). The DNA of the CDR3 is TGTGCCAGCAGCGGGGTGGGCTCTGGAAACACCATATATTTT. It specifies CASSGVGSGNTIYF.

This chain connects TRBV27 to TRBJ1-1; 7 nucleotides line up with TRBD1. The V gene's germline CDR1 is MNHEY and CDR2 SMNVEV (reference sequence). The CDR3 is made up of 14 amino acids. With 3 bases clipped from V and 7 bases from J, the junction kept 8 bases outside the gene matches. CDR3 DNA sequence: TGTGCCAGCAGTTTTCAGGGGGGAGAAGGTGAAGCTTTCTTT. Translating it yields CASSFQGGEGEAFF.

The chain carries TRBV30 and TRBJ1-5; no firm D call. Germline V gives CDR1 GTSNPN, CDR2 SVGIG (reference sequence). The CDR3 spans 13 residues. Trimming left V 3 bases short and J 1 base short, with 7 bases between. This CDR3 is CAWSQKSNQPQHF. CDR3 sequence (DNA): TGTGCCTGGAGCCAAAAAAGCAATCAGCCCCAGCATTTT.